This T cell receptor (beta chain) was documented in a study of blood T cell repertoires in COVID-19. Study overall: T cells, B-cell-depleted T cells, or PBMCs provided the cDNA or gDNA that served as material.

TCRdb's copy holds only in-frame clones and misses some; the assay was immunoSEQ multiplex PCR. The table records about 140,000 clones, approximately 84% of them present only once. The TCR sequence derives from a woman in her late teens or twenties who had been exposed to COVID-19. The sequencing input was PBMCs or T cells enriched from blood (not recorded which).

The CDR3 nucleotides are TGTGCCAGCAGCTCACGCCGGGACAGGCGCACAGATACGCAGTATTTT. The encoded protein is CASSSRRDRRTDTQYF. This rearrangement joins TRBV7-6 to TRBJ2-3; 8 bases are a match to TRBD1. V shed 4 bases and J 1 base; nucleotides not matched to a gene: 7. The CDR3 length is 16 residues. Germline V CDR1 and CDR2: SGHVS, FNYEAQ.